This T cell receptor beta chain was retrieved from a study of T cells in Graves' hyperthyroidism and ophthalmopathy. Study context: Before any treatment, at initial diagnosis, peripheral blood was collected.

Trimming cost V 3 bases and J 5 bases; bases outside gene matches: 11. The CDR3 totals 18 residues. This clonotype was recorded many times. Exclusion of patients followed from uncontrolled infection, other autoimmune disease, pregnancy or lactation. RNA transcripts yielded amplified TCR beta CDR3 regions. A first-round RT-PCR of the TCR CDR3 used the HTBI primer set. TCRdb independently ran MiXCR on the multiplex PCR reads; one entry per CDR3 protein. The data hold around 620,000 distinct CDR3 sequences, with roughly 16% observed a single time. The sample consisted of blood. The clonotype originates from a woman in her 30s with Graves' hyperthyroidism. The gene calls are TRBV12-3 or TRBV12-4 and TRBJ2-1; 12 bases match TRBD2. This CDR3 reads CASSFQPPWTSGNNEQFF. CDR3 DNA sequence: TGTGCCAGCAGTTTCCAACCACCATGGACTAGCGGGAACAATGAGCAGTTCTTC.